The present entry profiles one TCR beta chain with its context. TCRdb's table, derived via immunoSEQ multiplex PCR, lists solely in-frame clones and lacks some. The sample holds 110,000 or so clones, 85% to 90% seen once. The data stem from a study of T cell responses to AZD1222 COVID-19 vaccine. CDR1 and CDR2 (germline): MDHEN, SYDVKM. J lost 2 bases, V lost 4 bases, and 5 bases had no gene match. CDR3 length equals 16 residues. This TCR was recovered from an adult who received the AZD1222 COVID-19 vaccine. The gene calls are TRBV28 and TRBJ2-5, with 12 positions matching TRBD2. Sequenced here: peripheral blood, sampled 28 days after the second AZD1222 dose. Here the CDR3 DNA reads TGTGCCAGCAGTTCCGGACTAGCGGGGTTACAAGAGACCCAGTACTTC. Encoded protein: CASSSGLAGLQETQYF.